The 9 T cell receptor beta chains reported below all come from one sample, sequenced in a study of early stage breast cancer tumors. TCRdb keeps only in-frame clones here, not all; method: immunoSEQ multiplex PCR. The sample lists about 24,000 clones; about two thirds were seen once. Sequencing input: breast tumor tissue. These receptors were collected from a person between 60 and 69 years old with breast cancer.

This clone was seen a handful of times. The chain employs TRBV2 and TRBJ1-3; 7 nucleotides agree with TRBD1. Germline-derived CDR1 and CDR2 are SNHLY and FYNNEI. CDR3 length equals 15 residues. Unmatched junction bases numbered 6, after V lost 7 bases and J lost 0 bases. The CDR3, as DNA: TGTGCCAGCACAAGGGACAGCCTCTCTGGAAACACCATATATTTT. Translated: CASTRDSLSGNTIYF.

The chain combines TRBV6-5 with TRBJ2-2, with TRBD1 matching 10 bases. This CDR3 is 15 amino acids long. Germline assignment: CDR1 MNHEY and CDR2 SVGAGI. J was trimmed by 3 bases and V by 6 bases; bases with no gene match: 4. CDR3 protein: CASRGTGVYTGELFF. CDR3 DNA sequence: TGTGCCAGCAGAGGGACAGGGGTCTACACCGGGGAGCTGTTTTTT.

The rearrangement links TRBV7-8 to TRBJ2-3; TRBD2 matches at 8 bases. CDR3 size: 15 residues. Germline loops: CDR1 SGHVS, CDR2 FQNEAQ. J gave up 2 bases and V 1 base, and 2 bases lay outside the gene matches. The CDR3 sequence is CASSLVSGATDTQYF. As DNA, the CDR3 is TGTGCCAGCAGCTTAGTTAGCGGGGCCACAGATACGCAGTATTTT.

This clone is deemed medium-sized. This sequence joins TRBV7-8 and TRBJ1-2; 9 bases match TRBD1. Germline loops: CDR1 SGHVS, CDR2 FQNEAQ. The CDR3 sequence is 16 residues long. V lost 6 bases, J lost 1 base, and 9 bases stayed unmatched. Written as DNA, the CDR3 is TGTGCCAGCAGTCCAATGCCGGGACAGGGTAACTATGGCTACACCTTC. Translating gives CASSPMPGQGNYGYTF.

This clone appeared once. V is TRBV10-3 and J is TRBJ1-2; D gene unclear. CDR3 length: 15 amino acids. The germline CDR1 and CDR2 sequences are ENHRY and SYGVKD. V lost 0 bases and J 11 bases, leaving 19 bases between the germline ends. The CDR3 reads CAISESRALNEGYTF. The CDR3 region has the DNA TGTGCCATCAGTGAGTCGAGGGCCCTCAATGAAGGATACACCTTC.

V and J are TRBV6-5 and TRBJ2-7; 12 nucleotides line up with TRBD1. Trimming took 5 bases from V and 7 from J; bases not matched to a gene: 9. The CDR3 is made up of 15 amino acids. Germline CDR1 is MNHEY and CDR2 is SVGAGI. The CDR3: CASSPRDRGLYEQYF. The CDR3 DNA is TGTGCCAGCAGTCCACGGGACAGGGGGCTGTATGAGCAGTACTTC.

This clone has a handful of counts. The rearrangement links TRBV27 to TRBJ1-1; tentatively, D is TRBD1 (5 bases). With 0 bases removed from V and 4 bases from J, the gap between germline ends came to 6 bases. Germline CDR1 and CDR2: MNHEY and SMNVEV (reference sequence). The length of the CDR3 is 13 residues. The CDR3 coding sequence is TGTGCCAGCAGTTTATCGCAGGGCACTGAAGCTTTCTTT. It codes for CASSLSQGTEAFF.

V gene TRBV5-1 combines with J gene TRBJ2-1; 7 bases align to TRBD2. J lost 7 bases, V lost 3 bases, and 10 bases had no gene match. The CDR3 spans 15 residues. CDR1 is SGHRS and CDR2 is YFSETQ in the germline V gene. CDR3 in amino acids: CASSSGTTRGNEQFF. The DNA of the CDR3 is TGCGCCAGCAGCTCAGGGACTACCCGAGGGAATGAGCAGTTCTTC.

This chain connects TRBV2 to TRBJ2-5; the match to TRBD2 covers 8 bases. Germline V gene sequence: CDR1 SNHLY, CDR2 FYNNEI. The ends lost 6 bases at V and 2 bases at J; junction bases unmatched: 11. This CDR3 has 16 amino acids. CDR3 sequence (DNA): TGTGCCAGCAGCGAGGGGCGGAGCGGGAGACAAGAGACCCAGTACTTC. This gives the protein CASSEGRSGRQETQYF.